Listed below are T cell receptor beta chains from one sample, sequenced in a study of blood T cell repertoires in COVID-19. This table comes from immunoSEQ multiplex PCR, and its TCRdb copy is limited to in-frame clones, with some not included. The table lists a few hundred thousand clones, under 90% of them singletons, with around 1.9% in the top ten. Sequencing was done on a sample of peripheral blood. The receptor set was obtained from a woman in her 30s with COVID-19, enrolled during active disease. CDR3s include the opening cysteine and the closing phenylalanine or tryptophan. The order of the fields is D gene, clone size, J gene, V gene, CDR3 protein, CDR3 DNA. A D gene is named only where the DNA matches it firmly. Rows give clone size only sometimes, using once, few, many, or a class for an expanded clone.

d_gene: -
abundance: -
j_gene: TRBJ1-1
v_gene: TRBV7-9
CDR3aa: CASSSRGPTEAFF
CDR3nt: TGTGCCAGCAGCTCAAGGGGTCCTACTGAAGCTTTCTTT

d_gene: -
abundance: -
j_gene: TRBJ1-1
v_gene: TRBV7-8
CDR3aa: CASSLARAGANTEAFF
CDR3nt: TGTGCCAGCAGCTTAGCGCGGGCAGGGGCTAACACTGAAGCTTTCTTT

d_gene: -
abundance: -
j_gene: TRBJ1-1
v_gene: TRBV6-2/TRBV6-3
CDR3aa: CASSTEPIRVNTEAFF
CDR3nt: TGTGCCAGCAGTACAGAACCTATCAGGGTGAACACTGAAGCTTTCTTT

d_gene: TRBD1
abundance: few
j_gene: TRBJ1-5
v_gene: TRBV5-5
CDR3aa: CASSNEWTGTQHF
CDR3nt: TGTGCCAGCAGCAACGAATGGACAGGTACCCAGCATTTT

d_gene: TRBD1
abundance: once
j_gene: TRBJ1-1
v_gene: TRBV3-1/TRBV3-2
CDR3aa: CASSRTRGTEAFF
CDR3nt: TGTGCCAGCAGCCGGACCAGGGGGACTGAAGCTTTCTTT

d_gene: -
abundance: -
j_gene: TRBJ2-2
v_gene: TRBV2
CDR3aa: CASLGADSTGELFF
CDR3nt: TGTGCCAGCCTGGGAGCTGATTCCACCGGGGAGCTGTTTTTT

d_gene: TRBD1
abundance: -
j_gene: TRBJ2-1
v_gene: TRBV10-3
CDR3aa: CAISENAGGEQFF
CDR3nt: TGTGCCATCAGTGAGAACGCAGGGGGTGAGCAGTTCTTC

d_gene: TRBD2
abundance: -
j_gene: TRBJ2-5
v_gene: TRBV27
CDR3aa: CASSLSPQLALETQYF
CDR3nt: TGTGCCAGCAGTTTATCGCCCCAACTAGCGTTGGAGACCCAGTACTTC

d_gene: -
abundance: -
j_gene: TRBJ2-1
v_gene: TRBV10-3
CDR3aa: CAISEGTYNNEQFF
CDR3nt: TGTGCCATCAGTGAAGGGACTTATAACAATGAGCAGTTCTTC

d_gene: -
abundance: -
j_gene: TRBJ2-5
v_gene: TRBV20-1
CDR3aa: CSASVRAAEETQYF
CDR3nt: TGCAGTGCTAGTGTGAGGGCTGCGGAAGAGACCCAGTACTTC

d_gene: TRBD2
abundance: -
j_gene: TRBJ2-5
v_gene: TRBV19
CDR3aa: CASSSSGALGETQYF
CDR3nt: TGTGCCAGTAGTTCCAGCGGGGCACTCGGAGAGACCCAGTACTTC

d_gene: -
abundance: -
j_gene: TRBJ1-6
v_gene: TRBV12-2
CDR3aa: CASRPGDRDNSPLHF
CDR3nt: TGTGCAAGTCGCCCGGGGGACAGGGATAATTCACCCCTCCACTTT

d_gene: TRBD1
abundance: -
j_gene: TRBJ1-1
v_gene: TRBV11-1
CDR3aa: CATRDSTYTEAFF
CDR3nt: TGTGCCACTCGGGACAGTACCTACACTGAAGCTTTCTTT

d_gene: TRBD1
abundance: -
j_gene: TRBJ1-5
v_gene: TRBV7-9
CDR3aa: CASSPSEGAGGQPQHF
CDR3nt: TGTGCCAGCAGCCCGTCAGAGGGGGCAGGCGGTCAGCCCCAGCATTTT

d_gene: -
abundance: few
j_gene: TRBJ2-5
v_gene: TRBV6-1
CDR3aa: CASSEEASTKGETQYF
CDR3nt: TGTGCCAGCAGTGAAGAGGCTAGCACTAAGGGCGAGACCCAGTACTTC

d_gene: TRBD1
abundance: -
j_gene: TRBJ1-2
v_gene: TRBV6-5
CDR3aa: CASSSQYRGPYGYTF
CDR3nt: TGTGCCAGCAGTTCCCAATACAGGGGGCCCTATGGCTACACCTTC

d_gene: -
abundance: -
j_gene: TRBJ2-1
v_gene: TRBV19
CDR3aa: CASSRGVYNEQFF
CDR3nt: TGTGCCAGTAGTCGCGGGGTTTACAATGAGCAGTTCTTC

d_gene: -
abundance: -
j_gene: TRBJ1-1
v_gene: TRBV19
CDR3aa: CASSIIGGVTEAFF
CDR3nt: TGTGCCAGTAGTATAATAGGAGGGGTTACTGAAGCTTTCTTT

d_gene: -
abundance: -
j_gene: TRBJ1-1
v_gene: TRBV6-1
CDR3aa: CASREGGGNTEAFF
CDR3nt: TGTGCCAGCAGGGAAGGAGGGGGGAACACTGAAGCTTTCTTT

d_gene: -
abundance: -
j_gene: TRBJ2-3
v_gene: TRBV11-1
CDR3aa: CASSIRVADTQYF
CDR3nt: TGTGCCAGCAGCATCAGGGTGGCAGATACGCAGTATTTT

d_gene: TRBD2
abundance: few
j_gene: TRBJ2-1
v_gene: TRBV4-1
CDR3aa: CASSQPRGGGARNEQFF
CDR3nt: TGCGCCAGCAGCCAACCTCGGGGCGGGGGGGCACGCAATGAGCAGTTCTTC

d_gene: -
abundance: -
j_gene: TRBJ2-2
v_gene: TRBV5-1
CDR3aa: CASSLVKRADSNTGELFF
CDR3nt: TGCGCCAGCAGCTTGGTAAAGCGGGCAGACTCGAACACCGGGGAGCTGTTTTTT

d_gene: -
abundance: few
j_gene: TRBJ1-1
v_gene: TRBV2
CDR3aa: CASSEVRTMNTEAFF
CDR3nt: TGTGCCAGCAGTGAAGTCCGCACAATGAACACTGAAGCTTTCTTT

d_gene: -
abundance: -
j_gene: TRBJ1-5
v_gene: TRBV10-3
CDR3aa: CAISSEWNQPQHF
CDR3nt: TGTGCCATCAGTTCAGAATGGAATCAGCCCCAGCATTTT

d_gene: -
abundance: -
j_gene: TRBJ2-7
v_gene: TRBV5-1
CDR3aa: CASSAGWVTYEQYF
CDR3nt: TGCGCCAGCAGTGCAGGGTGGGTTACCTACGAGCAGTACTTC

d_gene: TRBD1
abundance: -
j_gene: TRBJ1-6
v_gene: TRBV7-2
CDR3aa: CASSFNQGDPPLHF
CDR3nt: TGTGCCAGCAGCTTTAACCAGGGGGATCCACCCCTCCACTTT